These 22 T cell receptor beta chains were sequenced from one sample in a study of blood T cell repertoires in COVID-19. The data were produced by immunoSEQ multiplex PCR, yet TCRdb's version contains in-frame clones alone and is incomplete. This sample carries 93,000 or so clones, around 90% of them seen once, and the ten largest clones take 17%. Specimen: peripheral blood. These receptors were obtained from a woman aged 80 or over in a cohort sampled during active COVID-19.

The chain employs TRBV28 and TRBJ2-7; no definite D call. This CDR3 is built from 12 residues. Germline CDR1 is MDHEN and CDR2 is SYDVKM. V lost 8 bases to trimming and J lost 4 bases, with 12 bases between them. DNA for the CDR3: TGTGCCAGCCGCGCGAGAGCTTACGAGCAGTACTTC. Translating it yields CASRARAYEQYF.

In its sample, this clone was seen once. This chain uses TRBV6-5 with TRBJ1-5; perhaps TRBD1 as D (5 bases). Trimming cost V 7 bases and J 7 bases, with 14 bases left between them. CDR1 is MNHEY, CDR2 SVGAGI, per germline. CDR3 length: 13 amino acids. The CDR3 DNA follows: TGTGCCAGCATAGTACAGGCGGGGCAGCCCCAGCATTTT. Protein sequence: CASIVQAGQPQHF.

J is TRBJ1-5 and V is TRBV28; 7 bases line up with TRBD1. The junction had 1 base not matched to a gene; V was cut back by 6 bases and J by 2 bases. CDR3 length: 13 residues. Looked up from germline, CDR1 is MDHEN and CDR2 is SYDVKM. The CDR3, as DNA: TGTGCCAGCAGAGGACAGGGCAATCAGCCCCAGCATTTT. Amino acid sequence: CASRGQGNQPQHF. Based on the CDR3 plus reference TRBV28 and TRBJ1-5, the full variable domain is DVKVTQSSRYLVKRTGEKVFLECVQDMDHENMFWYRQDPGLGLRLIYFSYDVKMKEKGDIPEGYSVSREKKERFSLILESASTNQTSMYLCASRGQGNQPQHFGDGTRLSIL.

The chain combines TRBV7-9 with TRBJ2-1; tentatively, D is TRBD2 (7 bases). The V end lost 5 bases, the J end lost 2 bases, and 13 bases lay between the germline ends. Germline V lookup: CDR1 SEHNR, CDR2 FQNEAQ (reference sequence). CDR3 size: 15 residues. As DNA, the CDR3 is TGTGCCAGCAGCCCAGGGGCGGGGGCCTACAATGAGCAGTTCTTC. Translation: CASSPGAGAYNEQFF.

The chain recombines TRBV3-1 (or the pseudogene TRBV3-2) with TRBJ1-4; 11 bases line up with TRBD1. Germline V gives CDR1 LGHDT, CDR2 YNNKEL (reference sequence). Trimming at V came to 4 bases and at J to 0 bases, leaving 10 bases not matched to a gene. This CDR3 spans 19 amino acids. The CDR3: CASSPWRDRGRATNEKLFF. DNA for the CDR3: TGTGCCAGCAGCCCCTGGCGGGACAGGGGGAGAGCAACTAATGAAAAACTGTTTTTT.

This sequence joins TRBV7-9 and TRBJ2-2, with D perhaps matching TRBD2 (5 bases). The V end was cut by 6 bases, the J end by 0 bases, with 14 bases between. Germline CDR1 reads SEHNR; CDR2 reads FQNEAQ (reference sequence). The CDR3 is 16 amino acids. The CDR3 DNA reads TGTGCCAGCAGTCCCGCGGGTGGACCGAACACCGGGGAGCTGTTTTTT. Translating gives CASSPAGGPNTGELFF. The whole variable domain, filled in from reference TRBV7-9 and TRBJ2-2, reads DTGVSQNPRHKITKRGQNVTFRCDPISEHNRLYWYRQTLGQGPEFLTYFQNEAQLEKSRLLSDRFSAERPKGSFSTLEIQRTEQGDSAMYLCASSPAGGPNTGELFFGEGSRLTVL.

The genes are TRBV9 and TRBJ1-3; the match to TRBD1 covers 7 bases. The CDR3 spans 16 residues. V was clipped by 2 bases and J by 0 bases; unmatched bases: 5. CDR1 is SGDLS and CDR2 is YYNGEE in the germline V gene. The CDR3 DNA follows: TGTGCCAGCAGCGTTCGAGGGGGCGTCTCTGGAAACACCATATATTTT. Amino acid sequence: CASSVRGGVSGNTIYF. The full variable domain, with the rest looked up from reference TRBV9 and TRBJ1-3, is DSGVTQTPKHLITATGQRVTLRCSPRSGDLSVYWYQQSLDQGLQFLIQYYNGEERAKGNILERFSAQQFPDLHSELNLSSLELGDSALYFCASSVRGGVSGNTIYFGEGSWLTVV.

This chain uses TRBV4-1 with TRBJ2-3; maybe TRBD2 (5 bases). The CDR3 sequence is 16 residues long. CDR1 MGHRA and CDR2 YSYEKL come from the germline V gene. Trimming removed 1 base from V and 2 bases from J, with 13 bases in between. The CDR3 reads CASSQGPGLHTDTQYF. The CDR3 region has the DNA TGCGCCAGCAGCCAAGGGCCCGGACTCCACACAGATACGCAGTATTTT.

The rearrangement joins TRBV7-3 to TRBJ2-3, with a possible D match to TRBD2 (6 bases). The CDR3 has 15 residues. V lost 1 base to trimming and J lost 2 bases, with 10 bases between them. Germline CDR1 reads SGHTA; CDR2 reads FQGTGA. For the CDR3, the DNA is TGTGCCAGCAGCTTAAATTTAGCGGACACAGATACGCAGTATTTT. Translating gives CASSLNLADTDTQYF.

The sample holds one count of this clone. The V gene is TRBV5-1, the J gene TRBJ2-7, with TRBD1 matching over 8 bases. The V gene's germline CDR1 is SGHRS and CDR2 YFSETQ. Trimming removed 5 bases from V and 2 bases from J; junction bases left unmatched: 9. There are 15 residues in the CDR3. The CDR3, as DNA: TGCGCCAGCAGACTCCGGACAGGGCTAACCTACGAGCAGTACTTC. As protein: CASRLRTGLTYEQYF.

The chain links TRBV6-2 or TRBV6-3 to TRBJ2-3; D is possibly TRBD2 (6 bases). CDR3 length: 14 residues. The V and J ends lost 6 bases and 0 bases respectively, with 10 bases between them. In germline, CDR1 is MNHEY, CDR2 SVGEGT. The CDR3 reads CASSRLVSTDTQYF. CDR3 sequence (DNA): TGTGCCAGCAGCAGACTAGTAAGCACAGATACGCAGTATTTT.

This clone was detected only once. The chain uses TRBV5-1 and TRBJ2-3; 7 bases are a match to TRBD1. J gave up 5 bases and V 2 bases, and 8 bases lay outside the gene matches. CDR1 and CDR2 from the germline V gene are SGHRS and YFSETQ. The CDR3 runs to 15 residues. CDR3 sequence (DNA): TGCGCCAGCAGCTTACAAGACAGGGCTCGAGATACGCAGTATTTT. Protein: CASSLQDRARDTQYF.

The chain links TRBV5-1 to TRBJ2-2; possible D gene TRBD2, 5 bases. The CDR3 consists of 16 residues. Per germline, CDR1 SGHRS and CDR2 YFSETQ. The ends were cut back, 4 bases at V and 1 base at J, with 14 bases in the middle. The CDR3 sequence is CASSPPEAGNTGELFF. In nucleotides, the CDR3 is TGCGCCAGCAGCCCCCCTGAGGCGGGGAACACCGGGGAGCTGTTTTTT.

The rearrangement uses TRBV7-2 and TRBJ2-1; 7 nucleotides agree with TRBD2. Germline lookup yields CDR1 SGHTA and CDR2 FQGNSA. The CDR3 consists of 15 residues. V gave up 1 base and J gave up 5 bases; unmatched junction bases: 5. CDR3 sequence (DNA): TGTGCCAGCAGCTTAGGCGGGAGTAACAACAATGAGCAGTTCTTC. This translates into CASSLGGSNNNEQFF.

This chain joins TRBV10-3 and TRBJ1-6, with a weak D call TRBD1 (6 bases). V lost 8 bases to trimming and J lost 5 bases, with 10 bases between them. This CDR3 comprises 13 residues. The germline gives CDR1 ENHRY, CDR2 SYGVKD. For the CDR3, the DNA is TGTGCCATCGGTCGACAGGATAATTCACCCCTCCACTTT. Residues: CAIGRQDNSPLHF.

This clone was seen once. The V gene is TRBV19, the J gene TRBJ1-5, with D uncertain. CDR1 and CDR2 from the germline V gene are LNHDA and SQIVND (reference sequence). The germline V and J ends were trimmed by 1 base and 5 bases, with 9 bases remaining between them. The CDR3 covers 14 residues. The CDR3 DNA sequence: TGTGCCAGTAGTATAGGAGGTTTCGATCAGCCCCAGCATTTT. Translated: CASSIGGFDQPQHF. The full variable domain, in which reference TRBV19 and TRBJ1-5 provide the parts outside the CDR3, is DGGITQSPKYLFRKEGQNVTLSCEQNLNHDAMYWYRQDPGQGLRLIYYSQIVNDFQKGDIAEGYSVSREKKESFPLTVTSAQKNPTAFYLCASSIGGFDQPQHFGDGTRLSIL.

The rearrangement links TRBV5-4 to TRBJ2-7, with 8 bases matching TRBD1. CDR3 size: 14 residues. Germline CDR1 reads SGHNT; CDR2 reads YYREEE (reference sequence). V dropped 4 bases and J dropped 1; count of bases not matched to a gene: 4. CDR3 sequence (DNA): TGTGCCAGCAGCCCCGACAGGGGATCCTACGAGCAGTACTTC. Protein sequence: CASSPDRGSYEQYF.

This clone was recorded only once. This chain joins TRBV20-1 and TRBJ1-4, with no clear D. The CDR3 is made up of 11 amino acids. Germline CDR1 reads DFQATT; CDR2 reads SNEGSKA (reference sequence). The V end lost 5 bases, the J end lost 5 bases, and 6 bases lay between the germline ends. The CDR3 region is CSAPSNEKLFF. The CDR3 region has the DNA TGCAGTGCTCCCTCGAATGAAAAACTGTTTTTT.

This clone was recorded only once. This chain joins TRBV19 and TRBJ2-1; tentative D call: TRBD2 (6 bases). V was pared by 4 bases and J by 0 bases, with 13 bases between. The CDR3 has 16 amino acids. CDR1 LNHDA and CDR2 SQIVND come from the germline V gene (reference sequence). The CDR3 is CASSSPSDSSYNEQFF. The DNA of the CDR3 is TGTGCCAGTAGTAGTCCTAGCGACAGCTCCTACAATGAGCAGTTCTTC.

This clone has a single count. This rearrangement joins TRBV15 to TRBJ2-7; 8 bases match TRBD1. Germline loops: CDR1 LNHNV, CDR2 YYDKDF (reference sequence). V trimming: 5 bases; J trimming: 2 bases; junction bases outside the gene matches: 5. The CDR3 totals 14 residues. As DNA, the CDR3 is TGTGCCACCAGCCGGGCAGGGGGCCCCTACGAGCAGTACTTC. It encodes CATSRAGGPYEQYF.

The J gene is TRBJ1-2, the V gene TRBV27, with 8 bases aligning to TRBD1. There are 12 residues in the CDR3. V was clipped by 5 bases and J by 8 bases; unmatched bases: 4. Germline CDR1 MNHEY, CDR2 SMNVEV (reference sequence). The CDR3 region is CASSRTGHGYTF. In DNA, the CDR3 is TGTGCCAGCAGTAGGACAGGGCACGGCTACACCTTC.

V is TRBV2 and J is TRBJ2-7, with D uncertain. Germline CDR1 reads SNHLY; CDR2 reads FYNNEI. The CDR3 is made up of 11 amino acids. V lost 5 bases to trimming and J lost 7 bases, with 9 bases between them. CDR3 nucleotide sequence: TGTGCCAGCAGTCCTAAGATGGAGCAGTACTTC. Protein: CASSPKMEQYF.